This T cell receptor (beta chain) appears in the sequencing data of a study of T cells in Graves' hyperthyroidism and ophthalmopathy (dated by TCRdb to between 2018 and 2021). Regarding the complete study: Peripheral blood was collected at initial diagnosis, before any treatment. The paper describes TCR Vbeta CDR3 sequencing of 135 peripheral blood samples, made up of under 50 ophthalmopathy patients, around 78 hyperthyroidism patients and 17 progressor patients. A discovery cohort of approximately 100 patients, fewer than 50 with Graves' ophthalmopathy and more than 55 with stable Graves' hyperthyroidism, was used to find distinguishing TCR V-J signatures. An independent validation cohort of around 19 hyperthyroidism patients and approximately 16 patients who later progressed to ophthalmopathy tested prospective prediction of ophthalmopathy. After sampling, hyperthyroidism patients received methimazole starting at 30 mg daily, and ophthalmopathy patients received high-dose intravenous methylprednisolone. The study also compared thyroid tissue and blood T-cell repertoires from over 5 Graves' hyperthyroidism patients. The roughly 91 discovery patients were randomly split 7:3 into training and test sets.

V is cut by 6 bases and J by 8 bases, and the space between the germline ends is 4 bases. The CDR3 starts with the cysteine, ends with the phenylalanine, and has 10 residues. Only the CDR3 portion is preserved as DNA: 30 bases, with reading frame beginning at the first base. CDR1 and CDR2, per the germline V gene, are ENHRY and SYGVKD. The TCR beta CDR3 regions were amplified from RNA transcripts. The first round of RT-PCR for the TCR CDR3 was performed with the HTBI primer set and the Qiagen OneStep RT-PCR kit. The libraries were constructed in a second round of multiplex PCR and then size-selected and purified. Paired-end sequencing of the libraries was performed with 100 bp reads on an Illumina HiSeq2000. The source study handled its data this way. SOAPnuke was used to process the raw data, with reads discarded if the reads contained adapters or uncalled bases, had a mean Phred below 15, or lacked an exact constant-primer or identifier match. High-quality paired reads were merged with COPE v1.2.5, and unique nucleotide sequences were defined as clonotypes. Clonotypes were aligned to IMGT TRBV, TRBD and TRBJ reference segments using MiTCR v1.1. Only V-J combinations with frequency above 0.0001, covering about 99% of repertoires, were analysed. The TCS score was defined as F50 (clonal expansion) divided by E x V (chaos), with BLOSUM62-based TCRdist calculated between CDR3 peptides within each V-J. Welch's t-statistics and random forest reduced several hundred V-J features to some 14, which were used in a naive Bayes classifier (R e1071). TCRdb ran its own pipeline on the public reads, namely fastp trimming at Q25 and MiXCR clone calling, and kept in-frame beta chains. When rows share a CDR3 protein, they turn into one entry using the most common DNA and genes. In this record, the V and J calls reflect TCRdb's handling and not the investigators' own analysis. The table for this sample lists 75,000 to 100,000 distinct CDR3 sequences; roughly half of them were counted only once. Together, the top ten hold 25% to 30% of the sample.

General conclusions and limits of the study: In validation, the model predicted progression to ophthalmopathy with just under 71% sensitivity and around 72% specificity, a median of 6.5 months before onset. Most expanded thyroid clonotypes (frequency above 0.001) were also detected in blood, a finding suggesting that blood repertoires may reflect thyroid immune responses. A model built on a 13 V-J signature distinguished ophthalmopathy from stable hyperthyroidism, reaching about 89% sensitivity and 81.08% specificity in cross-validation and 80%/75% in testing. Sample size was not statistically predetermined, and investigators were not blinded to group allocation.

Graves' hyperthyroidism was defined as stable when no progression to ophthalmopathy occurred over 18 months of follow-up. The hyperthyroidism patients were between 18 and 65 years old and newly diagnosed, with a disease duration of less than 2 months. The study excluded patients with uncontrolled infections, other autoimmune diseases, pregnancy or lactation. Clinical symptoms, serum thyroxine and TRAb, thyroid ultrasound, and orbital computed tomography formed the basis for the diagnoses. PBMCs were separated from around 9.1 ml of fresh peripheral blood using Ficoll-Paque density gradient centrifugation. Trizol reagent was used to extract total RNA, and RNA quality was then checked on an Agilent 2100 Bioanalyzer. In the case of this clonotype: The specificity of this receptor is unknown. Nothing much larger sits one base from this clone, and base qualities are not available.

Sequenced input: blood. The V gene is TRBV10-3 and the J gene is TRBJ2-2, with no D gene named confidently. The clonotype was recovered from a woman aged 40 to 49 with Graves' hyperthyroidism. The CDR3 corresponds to CAISTGELFF. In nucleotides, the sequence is TGTGCCATCAGCACAGGGGAGCTGTTTTTT.